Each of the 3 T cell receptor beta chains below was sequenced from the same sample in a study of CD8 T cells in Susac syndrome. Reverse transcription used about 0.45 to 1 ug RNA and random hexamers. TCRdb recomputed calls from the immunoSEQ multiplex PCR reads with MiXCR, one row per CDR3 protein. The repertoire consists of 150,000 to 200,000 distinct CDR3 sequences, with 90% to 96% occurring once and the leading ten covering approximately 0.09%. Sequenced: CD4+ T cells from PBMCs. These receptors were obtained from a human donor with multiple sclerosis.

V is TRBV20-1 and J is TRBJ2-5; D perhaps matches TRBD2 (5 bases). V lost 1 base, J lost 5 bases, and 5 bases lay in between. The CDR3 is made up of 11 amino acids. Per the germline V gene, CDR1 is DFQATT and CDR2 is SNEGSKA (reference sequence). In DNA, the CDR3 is TGCAGTGCTAGAGCGGGGGAGACCCAGTACTTC. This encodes CSARAGETQYF.

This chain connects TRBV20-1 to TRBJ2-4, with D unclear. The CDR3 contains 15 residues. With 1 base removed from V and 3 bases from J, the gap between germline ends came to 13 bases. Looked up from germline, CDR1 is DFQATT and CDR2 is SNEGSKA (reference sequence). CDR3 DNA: TGCAGTGCTAGAGGACATTCCCAAGGCAAAAACATTCAGTACTTC. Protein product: CSARGHSQGKNIQYF.

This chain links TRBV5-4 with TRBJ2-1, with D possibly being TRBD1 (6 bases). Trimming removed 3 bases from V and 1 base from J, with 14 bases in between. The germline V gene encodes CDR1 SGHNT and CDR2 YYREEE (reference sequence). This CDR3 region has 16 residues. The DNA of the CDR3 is TGTGCCAGCAGCTCCGTCGACAGGACGTCCTACAATGAGCAGTTCTTC. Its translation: CASSSVDRTSYNEQFF.